These 21 T cell receptor beta chains originate from one sample sequenced in a study of shared clonotypes between healthy human individuals (TCRdb year 2020). Libraries were constructed by the immunoSEQ multiplex PCR assay. TCRdb took over this immuneACCESS table, retaining in-frame rearrangements with V and J assigned. Such tables are incomplete; in checked studies, under half of the missing clones stem from an unresolved V gene, and the remainder is unexplained. For this sample the table gives over 1.5 million clones, of which around 98% were detected only once. The ten largest account for about 0.45% of the sample. The sample comprised naive CD4+ T cells sorted from blood. Read against the paper, the sample's cell subset or site label means: CD45RA+ positively selected. The receptors here all came from a man aged 25 to 40 in good health.

This chain links TRBV7-2 with TRBJ1-1; D is ambiguous. Germline-derived CDR1 and CDR2 are SGHTA and FQGNSA. V lost 3 bases and J lost 3, with 8 bases in between. The CDR3 covers 13 residues. DNA for the CDR3: TGTGCCAGCAGCTTCCGGACCGACACTGAAGCTTTCTTT. Translated, it gives CASSFRTDTEAFF. The variable domain in full, completed from reference TRBV7-2 and TRBJ1-1, reads GAGVSQSPSNKVTEKGKDVELRCDPISGHTALYWYRQSLGQGLEFLIYFQGNSAPDKSGLPSDRFSAERTGGSVSTLTIQRTQQEDSAVYLCASSFRTDTEAFFGQGTRLTVV.

This clone appeared once. The chain has TRBV7-7 and TRBJ2-3; 7 nucleotides match TRBD2. Germline V gives CDR1 SSHAT, CDR2 FNYEAQ (reference sequence). This CDR3 spans 15 amino acids. V lost 5 bases, J lost 3 bases, and 8 bases stayed unmatched. The CDR3 reads CASSQYGTNTDTQYF. The DNA for the CDR3 is TGTGCCAGCAGCCAATATGGGACTAATACAGATACGCAGTATTTT. Combining the CDR3 with reference TRBV7-7 and TRBJ2-3 gives the whole variable domain GAGVSQSPRYKVTKRGQDVTLRCDPISSHATLYWYQQALGQGPEFLTYFNYEAQPDKSGLPSDRFSAERPEGSISTLTIQRTEQRDSAMYRCASSQYGTNTDTQYFGPGTRLTVL.

The chain recombines TRBV29-1 with TRBJ2-3; TRBD2 matches 13 bases. Germline assignment: CDR1 SQVTM and CDR2 ANQGSEA. The CDR3 is 15 amino acids. Trimming took 3 bases from V and 0 from J; bases not matched to a gene: 0. The CDR3 loop reads CSVEGLAGSTDTQYF. Here the CDR3 DNA reads TGCAGCGTTGAGGGACTAGCGGGAAGCACAGATACGCAGTATTTT.

V is TRBV11-2 and J is TRBJ2-2; possibly TRBD2 for D (7 bases). Germline CDR1 SGHAT, CDR2 FQNNGV. The length of the CDR3 is 15 residues. The ends were cut back, 3 bases at V and 6 bases at J, with 14 bases in the middle. In DNA, the CDR3 is TGTGCCAGCAGCTTCAAGGGGGGGATTCCCGGGGAGCTGTTTTTT. Its protein is CASSFKGGIPGELFF.

The chain joins TRBV30 to TRBJ2-3; 7 nucleotides line up with TRBD2. The J segment lost 10 bases and the V segment lost 3 bases, leaving 4 bases of the junction unmatched. Germline CDR1 GTSNPN, CDR2 SVGIG (reference sequence). This CDR3 has 11 residues. This CDR3 is CAWSSGIAQYF. CDR3 sequence (DNA): TGTGCCTGGAGCAGCGGGATTGCGCAGTATTTT.

DNA for the CDR3: TGCGCCAGCAGCGTTCTTCCGGGACTAGAATACGAGCAGTACTTC. The encoded protein is CASSVLPGLEYEQYF. The rearrangement links TRBV5-1 to TRBJ2-7; 8 nucleotides align to TRBD2. The CDR3 has 15 amino acids. Germline trimming cut 4 bases from V and 4 bases from J; bases unmatched to any gene: 10. Germline CDR1 is SGHRS and CDR2 is YFSETQ. Full variable domain (remainder filled in from reference TRBV5-1 and TRBJ2-7): KAGVTQTPRYLIKTRGQQVTLSCSPISGHRSVSWYQQTPGQGLQFLFEYFSETQRNKGNFPGRFSGRQFSNSRSEMNVSTLELGDSALYLCASSVLPGLEYEQYFGPGTRLTVT.

The rearrangement joins TRBV5-1 to TRBJ1-1, with unresolved D. Germline CDR1 is SGHRS and CDR2 is YFSETQ. The germline V and J ends were trimmed by 4 bases and 12 bases, with 13 bases remaining between them. CDR3 length: 11 residues. The CDR3 is CASSPGGPSFF. In DNA, the CDR3 is TGCGCCAGCAGCCCGGGTGGGCCCTCTTTCTTT.

V usage is TRBV6-5 and J usage is TRBJ1-3, with 7 bases matching TRBD1. CDR3 length: 15 amino acids. Germline V gene lookup returns CDR1 MNHEY and CDR2 SVGAGI. The trim removed 2 bases at V and 0 bases at J, leaving 1 base unmatched. The CDR3 nucleotides read TGTGCCAGCAGTTACGGGGACAGCTCTGGAAACACCATATATTTT. It translates to CASSYGDSSGNTIYF.

The rearrangement joins TRBV5-4 to TRBJ1-1; D may be TRBD1 (5 bases). Deletions cut 3 bases from V and 2 bases from J, with 14 bases between. This CDR3 is 15 amino acids long. In germline, CDR1 is SGHNT, CDR2 YYREEE (reference sequence). CDR3 region: CASSWGGAGNTEAFF. CDR3 DNA sequence: TGTGCCAGCAGCTGGGGTGGGGCAGGCAACACTGAAGCTTTCTTT.

V usage is TRBV5-1 and J usage is TRBJ2-3; TRBD2 agrees at 7 bases. The V segment lost 0 bases and the J segment 4 bases; nucleotides outside the gene matches: 5. CDR1 and CDR2 from the germline V gene are SGHRS and YFSETQ. CDR3 length: 15 amino acids. The CDR3 is CASSLEYGRPDTQYF. The CDR3 DNA is TGCGCCAGCAGCTTGGAGTACGGGAGGCCAGATACGCAGTATTTT.

This sequence joins TRBV9 and TRBJ2-1, with D unresolved. The V end was cut by 3 bases, the J end by 7 bases, with 8 bases between. Per the germline V gene, CDR1 is SGDLS and CDR2 is YYNGEE. The CDR3 contains 12 residues. CDR3 sequence: CASSATLNEQFF. The CDR3 DNA is TGTGCCAGCAGCGCTACTTTGAATGAGCAGTTCTTC.

The rearrangement joins TRBV28 to TRBJ1-3; 7 nucleotides agree with TRBD1. CDR1 is MDHEN and CDR2 is SYDVKM in the germline V gene. V trimming: 4 bases; J trimming: 3 bases; junction bases outside the gene matches: 6. The CDR3 has 15 amino acids. The CDR3 DNA follows: TGTGCCAGCAGTTCCCTGACAGGGAATGGAAACACCATATATTTT. Translated, it gives CASSSLTGNGNTIYF.

The gene calls are TRBV19 and TRBJ2-3; D not resolved. Germline CDR1 is LNHDA and CDR2 is SQIVND (reference sequence). Trimming shortened V by 9 bases and J by 5 bases, and 15 bases separated the two germline ends. This CDR3 has 13 residues. CDR3 amino acids: CASKTSAGDTQYF. In nucleotides, the CDR3 is TGTGCCAGCAAAACCTCGGCTGGAGATACGCAGTATTTT.

The chain is built from TRBV28 and TRBJ1-2; D remains unclear. CDR1 is MDHEN and CDR2 is SYDVKM in the germline V gene. This CDR3 is built from 15 residues. Trimming took off 2 bases at V and 7 bases at J, with 17 bases between the two ends. The CDR3 spells CASSLPSRDWSGYTF. DNA of the CDR3: TGTGCCAGCAGTTTACCTTCCCGGGATTGGAGTGGCTACACCTTC.

The gene calls are TRBV14 and TRBJ1-2; possible D gene TRBD1, 5 bases. Germline V gives CDR1 SGHDN, CDR2 FVKESK. This CDR3 contains 16 residues. With 1 base removed from V and 2 bases from J, the gap between germline ends came to 14 bases. The CDR3 nucleotides read TGTGCCAGCAGCCAAGTCGTGGGACCGCTAAACTATGGCTACACCTTC. This encodes CASSQVVGPLNYGYTF. Full variable domain (outside the CDR3, taken from reference TRBV14 and TRBJ1-2): EAGVTQFPSHSVIEKGQTVTLRCDPISGHDNLYWYRRVMGKEIKFLLHFVKESKQDESGMPNNRFLAERTGGTYSTLKVQPAELEDSGVYFCASSQVVGPLNYGYTFGSGTRLTVV.

The chain has TRBV10-3 and TRBJ2-7, with D possibly TRBD1 on 6 matching bases. V lost 6 bases to trimming and J lost 4 bases, with 16 bases between them. The V gene's germline CDR1 is ENHRY and CDR2 SYGVKD. The CDR3 extends over 14 amino acids. The CDR3 DNA reads TGTGCCATCAGCTTTCGGACAGCAGCTTACGAGCAGTACTTC. Translating gives CAISFRTAAYEQYF.

The chain employs TRBV5-6 and TRBJ2-1, with 8 positions matching TRBD2. CDR3 length: 15 amino acids. The germline CDR1 and CDR2 sequences are SGHDT and YYEEEE. J gave up 4 bases and V 6 bases, and 9 bases lay outside the gene matches. CDR3 DNA: TGTGCCAGCACCGTGGGGCGGGGGGAATACAATGAGCAGTTCTTC. It translates to CASTVGRGEYNEQFF. The full variable domain, completed using reference TRBV5-6 and TRBJ2-1, is DAGVTQSPTHLIKTRGQQVTLRCSPKSGHDTVSWYQQALGQGPQFIFQYYEEEERQRGNFPDRFSGHQFPNYSSELNVNALLLGDSALYLCASTVGRGEYNEQFFGPGTRLTVL.

Regarding this clone: The sample contains more than one DNA sequence encoding this CDR3. The chain recombines TRBV6-6 with TRBJ2-7; no definite D call. V lost 5 bases and J lost 6, with 8 bases in between. The CDR3 consists of 11 residues. Germline V gives CDR1 MNHNY, CDR2 SVGAGI (reference sequence). CDR3 sequence (DNA): TGTGCCAGCAGTCCTGGGGTCGAGCAGTACTTC. As protein: CASSPGVEQYF.

The V and J genes are TRBV5-5 and TRBJ2-3; D is possibly TRBD1 (6 bases). Trimming took off 4 bases at V and 4 bases at J, with 19 bases between the two ends. This CDR3 is built from 16 residues. Germline V gene sequence: CDR1 SGHKS, CDR2 YYEKEE (reference sequence). The CDR3 protein is CASSQLGVGAADTQYF. Written as DNA, the CDR3 is TGTGCCAGCAGCCAGTTAGGGGTGGGGGCCGCAGATACGCAGTATTTT.

This chain links TRBV5-1 with TRBJ2-5, with a possible D match to TRBD1 (7 bases). Trimming removed 4 bases from V and 2 bases from J, with 15 bases in between. Germline lookup yields CDR1 SGHRS and CDR2 YFSETQ. The CDR3 is 15 amino acids. This CDR3 reads CASSPGGRAQETQYF. The CDR3 DNA sequence: TGCGCCAGCAGCCCAGGGGGGCGGGCACAAGAGACCCAGTACTTC.

The chain recombines TRBV18 with TRBJ1-2, with 9 positions matching TRBD1. The CDR3 has 15 residues. The V gene's germline CDR1 is KGHSH and CDR2 LQKENI. J was trimmed by 6 bases and V by 5 bases; bases with no gene match: 10. The CDR3 coding sequence is TGTGCCAGCTCAGACCGGGGACAGGGAATCAATGGCTACACCTTC. Its translation: CASSDRGQGINGYTF.